Shown below are 18 T cell receptor beta chains from a single sample sequenced in a study of blood T cell repertoires in COVID-19. Sequencing was performed with immunoSEQ multiplex PCR; in TCRdb, only in-frame clones are kept and a portion is missing. In the table there are about 220,000 clones, 83% of which are singletons. Sample: PBMCs or T cells enriched from blood (not recorded which). The receptor source for this set is a woman between 45 and 65 years old who had been exposed to COVID-19.

This clone was counted only a few times. The chain links TRBV18 to TRBJ1-3; perhaps TRBD1 as D (5 bases). From germline, CDR1 is KGHSH and CDR2 LQKENI. The germline V and J ends were trimmed by 3 bases and 2 bases, with 20 bases remaining between them. The CDR3 covers 18 residues. The CDR3 spells CASSPRKTGARAGNTIYF. CDR3 coding DNA: TGTGCCAGCTCACCCAGAAAAACAGGAGCAAGGGCTGGAAACACCATATATTTT.

The chain employs TRBV4-1 and TRBJ1-2; D not certain. Trimming cost V 0 bases and J 14 bases, with 13 bases left between them. Germline V lookup: CDR1 MGHRA, CDR2 YSYEKL. This CDR3 contains 12 residues. The CDR3 spells CASSQDYSGKTF. The CDR3 DNA follows: TGCGCCAGCAGCCAAGATTACTCCGGGAAGACCTTC.

Comment on this clone: Other DNA sequences of this sample code for an identical CDR3. The J gene is TRBJ2-2, the V gene TRBV24-1; maybe TRBD2 (6 bases). This CDR3 is built from 13 residues. V was clipped by 7 bases and J by 1 base, with 6 bases between them. Germline lookup yields CDR1 KGHDR and CDR2 SFDVKD. The CDR3 sequence is CATRGGNTGELFF. CDR3 bases: TGTGCCACCAGGGGAGGGAACACCGGGGAGCTGTTTTTT.

V and J are TRBV5-1 and TRBJ1-2; D is perhaps TRBD1 (6 bases). The CDR3 covers 13 residues. Per the germline V gene, CDR1 is SGHRS and CDR2 is YFSETQ. Between the trimmed V and J ends, which lost 3 bases and 1 base, there was a span of 7 bases. CDR3 nucleotides: TGCGCCAGCAGCTCGGACAGTAACTATGGCTACACCTTC. Translation gives CASSSDSNYGYTF. Using reference TRBV5-1 and TRBJ1-2 for the parts outside the CDR3, the full variable domain is KAGVTQTPRYLIKTRGQQVTLSCSPISGHRSVSWYQQTPGQGLQFLFEYFSETQRNKGNFPGRFSGRQFSNSRSEMNVSTLELGDSALYLCASSSDSNYGYTFGSGTRLTVV.

J is TRBJ1-2 and V is TRBV6-5; D gene unclear. This CDR3 is built from 13 residues. Germline lookup yields CDR1 MNHEY and CDR2 SVGAGI. V dropped 6 bases and J dropped 5 bases, with 13 bases sitting between them. For the CDR3, the DNA is TGTGCCAGCAGCCCCCGGAGGGTGTATGGCTACACCTTC. Translation gives CASSPRRVYGYTF.

This clone was found many times. The chain combines TRBV6-6 with TRBJ1-1; TRBD1 matches 9 bases. The length of the CDR3 is 14 residues. Trimming cost V 2 bases and J 5 bases; bases outside gene matches: 3. Germline V gives CDR1 MNHNY, CDR2 SVGAGI (reference sequence). CDR3 residues: CASSYRQGVTEAFF. For the CDR3, the DNA is TGTGCCAGCAGTTACCGACAGGGGGTAACTGAAGCTTTCTTT.

CDR3 in DNA: TGCGCCAGCAGCGGTAACAGTGGCGAGACCCAGTACTTC. Its translation: CASSGNSGETQYF. The rearrangement links TRBV5-1 to TRBJ2-5, with no clear D. The germline V gene has CDR1 SGHRS and CDR2 YFSETQ. V lost 4 bases and J lost 5, with 12 bases in between. This CDR3 is 13 amino acids long. Full variable domain (outside the CDR3, taken from reference TRBV5-1 and TRBJ2-5): KAGVTQTPRYLIKTRGQQVTLSCSPISGHRSVSWYQQTPGQGLQFLFEYFSETQRNKGNFPGRFSGRQFSNSRSEMNVSTLELGDSALYLCASSGNSGETQYFGPGTRLLVL.

This chain connects TRBV29-1 to TRBJ2-5; unclear D gene. With 7 bases removed from V and 4 bases from J, the gap between germline ends came to 16 bases. This CDR3 is 13 amino acids long. Germline-derived CDR1 and CDR2 are SQVTM and ANQGSEA. Here the CDR3 reads CSGVPPNGETQYF. CDR3 bases: TGCAGCGGAGTCCCACCAAACGGAGAGACCCAGTACTTC.

This clone was counted once. The chain employs TRBV27 and TRBJ2-3, with 9 bases fitting TRBD1. Germline-derived CDR1 and CDR2 are MNHEY and SMNVEV (reference sequence). The CDR3 is 16 residues long. V lost 6 bases to trimming and J lost 3 bases; unmatched junction nucleotides: 10. CDR3 DNA: TGTGCCAGCAGACCCCTCGGGACAGGGCGGACAGATACGCAGTATTTT. Its protein is CASRPLGTGRTDTQYF.

Of note for this clone: The same CDR3 can be traced to other DNA sequences in this sample. V usage is TRBV5-1 and J usage is TRBJ2-7, with 7 bases identical to TRBD1. V shed 0 bases, J shed 2 bases, and the junction held 2 bases outside the gene matches. CDR3 length: 14 amino acids. Looked up from germline, CDR1 is SGHRS and CDR2 is YFSETQ. In DNA, the CDR3 is TGCGCCAGCAGCTTGGACGGACAGGCCTACGAGCAGTACTTC. This gives the protein CASSLDGQAYEQYF.

V is TRBV19 and J is TRBJ1-2, with D possibly TRBD1 on 5 matching bases. V lost 5 bases and J lost 3, with 22 bases in between. The CDR3 sequence is 17 residues long. CDR1 is LNHDA, CDR2 SQIVND, per germline (reference sequence). The CDR3 sequence is CASSPRTRVGNDYGYTF. For the CDR3, the DNA is TGTGCCAGTAGTCCCCGGACAAGGGTGGGAAATGACTATGGCTACACCTTC.

This clone was recorded a few times. This chain connects TRBV6-5 to TRBJ2-2; a weak D match, TRBD2 (5 bases). Germline V gives CDR1 MNHEY, CDR2 SVGAGI. The CDR3 has 13 residues. V dropped 10 bases and J dropped 6 bases, with 15 bases sitting between them. The CDR3 protein is CATSLGVSGELFF. In DNA form, the CDR3 reads TGTGCCACCTCCCTCGGGGTTTCCGGGGAGCTGTTTTTT.

The chain couples TRBV10-1 to TRBJ1-1; tentative D call: TRBD1 (6 bases). Germline CDR1 WNHNN, CDR2 SYGVQD (reference sequence). Trimming removed 4 bases at V and 9 bases at J, with 15 bases between. The CDR3 runs to 13 residues. CDR3 DNA sequence: TGCGCCAGCAGTGTACAGGGAAGTCGCAAAGCTTTCTTT. Its translation is CASSVQGSRKAFF.

The chain links TRBV11-2 to TRBJ1-4; 9 bases line up with TRBD1. The CDR3 length is 15 residues. Germline CDR1 and CDR2: SGHAT and FQNNGV. V gave up 1 base and J gave up 7 bases; unmatched junction bases: 4. This CDR3 is CASSLGGTGIEKLFF. CDR3 in DNA: TGTGCCAGCAGCTTAGGAGGGACAGGGATTGAAAAACTGTTTTTT.

This clone was observed a handful of times. The chain is built from TRBV7-2 and TRBJ1-3; 9 positions agree with TRBD1. Germline loops: CDR1 SGHTA, CDR2 FQGNSA. Unmatched junction bases numbered 3, after V lost 1 base and J lost 2 bases. The CDR3 contains 16 residues. The CDR3, as DNA: TGTGCCAGCAGCTTAGTACAGGGGGCAGCTGGAAACACCATATATTTT. It yields the protein CASSLVQGAAGNTIYF.

The genes are TRBV11-3 and TRBJ2-2; the D gene is possibly TRBD2 (5 bases). Per the germline V gene, CDR1 is SGHNT and CDR2 is YENEEA. V was clipped by 5 bases and J by 1 base, with 11 bases between them. The CDR3 totals 15 residues. The DNA for the CDR3 is TGTGCCAGCAGCGCCATGGCGGGGAACACCGGGGAGCTGTTTTTT. Amino acid sequence: CASSAMAGNTGELFF.

The chain couples TRBV28 to TRBJ1-5; D is unresolved. The CDR3 is made up of 15 amino acids. From germline, CDR1 is MDHEN and CDR2 SYDVKM. V was shortened by 3 bases and J by 3 bases, with 12 bases between the two germline ends. DNA for the CDR3: TGTGCCAGCAGTTTTTCGGGTCGCCCCAATCAGCCCCAGCATTTT. This encodes CASSFSGRPNQPQHF.

This chain joins TRBV10-3 and TRBJ1-2, with unresolved D. Germline V gene data show CDR1 as ENHRY and CDR2 as SYGVKD. Trimming stripped 10 bases from V and 2 bases from J, with 14 bases between. CDR3 length: 13 residues. CDR3 amino acids: CASAREGNYGYTF. The CDR3 bases are TGTGCCAGCGCCCGGGAGGGCAACTATGGCTACACCTTC.